This is a list of T cell receptor beta chains from one sample in a study of CD8 T cells in Susac syndrome. MiXCR, applied by TCRdb to the immunoSEQ multiplex PCR reads, yields one record per CDR3 protein. Among roughly 190,000 distinct CDR3 sequences, approximately 94% were seen once, and the ten largest hold 0.1%. Sample: CD4+ T cells from PBMCs. Receptors were obtained from a human donor in good health. The CDR3 runs from the conserved cysteine through the conserved F or W. A D gene is named only where the DNA matches it firmly. The size entry is marked missing in some rows and otherwise reads once, few, many or a size class.

V: TRBV29-1; J: TRBJ2-1; size: -; D: TRBD1; DNA: TGCAGCGCCCCGGACAGGGTACTATTCAATGAGCAGTTCTTC; CDR3: CSAPDRVLFNEQFF
V: TRBV29-1; J: TRBJ2-5; size: -; D: TRBD2; DNA: TGCAGCGTCGGACTAGTCGAGACCCAGTACTTC; CDR3: CSVGLVETQYF
V: TRBV4-1; J: TRBJ1-2; size: -; D: -; DNA: TGCGCCAGCAGCCCAAGGCAGTCGGATAACTATGGCTACACCTTC; CDR3: CASSPRQSDNYGYTF
V: TRBV29-1; J: TRBJ2-1; size: once; D: -; DNA: TGCAGCGTTGAAAGTGGGTCTAAGCGGTTCTTC; CDR3: CSVESGSKRFF
V: TRBV20-1; J: TRBJ1-2; size: -; D: -; DNA: TGCAGTGCTAGCGGAAGGGTTTCTGGCTATGGCTACACCTTC; CDR3: CSASGRVSGYGYTF
V: TRBV5-6; J: TRBJ2-1; size: -; D: TRBD1; DNA: TGTGCCAGCAGCCAGGGACAGGGCCCCTACAATGAGCAGTTCTTC; CDR3: CASSQGQGPYNEQFF
V: TRBV29-1; J: TRBJ2-5; size: once; D: TRBD2; DNA: TGCAGCGTGGAAGCCGGGACTAGCGGGGCGACCCAGTACTTC; CDR3: CSVEAGTSGATQYF
V: TRBV20-1; J: TRBJ1-1; size: -; D: -; DNA: TGCAGTGCCGCCTTACAGGGCGTCGCAGCTTTCTTT; CDR3: CSAALQGVAAFF
V: TRBV15; J: TRBJ2-3; size: -; D: -; DNA: TGTGCCACCAGTTTAGTCGTGTGGGATACGCAGTATTTT; CDR3: CATSLVVWDTQYF
V: TRBV29-1; J: TRBJ2-5; size: -; D: -; DNA: TGCAGCGTTGGGCCGACAGGACAAGAGACCCAGTACTTC; CDR3: CSVGPTGQETQYF
V: TRBV5-1; J: TRBJ2-7; size: -; D: -; DNA: TGCGCCAGCAGCGGTGGACTCTCCTACGAGCAGTACTTC; CDR3: CASSGGLSYEQYF
V: TRBV30; J: TRBJ1-1; size: -; D: TRBD1; DNA: TGTGCCTGGAGTAGGGACAGGGGCACTGAAGCTTTCTTT; CDR3: CAWSRDRGTEAFF
V: TRBV29-1; J: TRBJ1-6; size: -; D: TRBD1; DNA: TGCAGCGTTGGAGACAGGGGTAATTCACCCCTCCACTTT; CDR3: CSVGDRGNSPLHF
V: TRBV29-1; J: TRBJ2-7; size: -; D: -; DNA: TGCAGCGTTACTCAACAGGAAATCGATTCGGGCTACGAGCAGTACTTC; CDR3: CSVTQQEIDSGYEQYF
V: TRBV12-3/TRBV12-4; J: TRBJ1-2; size: -; D: TRBD1; DNA: TGTGCCAGCAGTCAGACAGGGCACTATGGCTACACCTTC; CDR3: CASSQTGHYGYTF
V: TRBV5-1; J: TRBJ2-1; size: -; D: -; DNA: TGCGCCAGCAGCCCGGACGGGTACAATGAGCAGTTCTTC; CDR3: CASSPDGYNEQFF
V: TRBV29-1; J: TRBJ2-1; size: -; D: -; DNA: TGCAGCGTTGAACGAGTTTCCTACAATGAGCAGTTCTTC; CDR3: CSVERVSYNEQFF